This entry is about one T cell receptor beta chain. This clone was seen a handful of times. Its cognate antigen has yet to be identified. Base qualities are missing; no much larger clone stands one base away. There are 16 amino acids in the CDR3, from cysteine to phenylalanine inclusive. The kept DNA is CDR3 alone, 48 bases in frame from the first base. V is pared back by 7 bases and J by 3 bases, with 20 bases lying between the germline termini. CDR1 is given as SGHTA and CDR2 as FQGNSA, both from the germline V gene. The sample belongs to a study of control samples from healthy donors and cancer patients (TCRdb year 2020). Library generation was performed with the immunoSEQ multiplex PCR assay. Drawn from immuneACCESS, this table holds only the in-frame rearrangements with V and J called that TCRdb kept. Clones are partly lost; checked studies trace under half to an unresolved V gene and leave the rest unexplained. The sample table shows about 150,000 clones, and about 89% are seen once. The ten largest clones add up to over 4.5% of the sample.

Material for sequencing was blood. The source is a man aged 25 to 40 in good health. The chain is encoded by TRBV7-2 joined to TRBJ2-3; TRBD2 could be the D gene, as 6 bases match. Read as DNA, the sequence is TGTGCCAGCAAACCTGGGGGGAGCGGCTTGACAGATACGCAGTATTTT. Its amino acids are CASKPGGSGLTDTQYF.